This T cell receptor beta chain was sequenced in a study of T-cell memory formation after mild COVID-19. TCRdb recomputed calls from the 5' RACE reads with MiXCR, one row per CDR3 protein. The sample has roughly 600,000 distinct CDR3 sequences; around 17% are singletons. From germline, CDR1 is SGHVS and CDR2 FQNEAQ. Trimming shortened V by 4 bases and J by 3 bases, and 27 bases separated the two germline ends. The CDR3 loop spans 19 amino acids. This clonotype originated in an adult woman who had mild COVID-19 (a few samples of this study predate the infection). Cell type and time point are not known. The genes are TRBV7-8 and TRBJ1-1; D not certain. The specimen sequenced was PBMCs or a T cell subset sorted from them (not recorded which). In nucleotides, the CDR3 is TGTGCCAGCAGCTCCCTCCGGGGAGGCGTAGGGTTCAGTGACACTGAAGCTTTCTTT. It translates to CASSSLRGGVGFSDTEAFF.